What follows are 23 T cell receptor beta chains derived from one specimen sequenced in a study of T cells in Graves' hyperthyroidism and ophthalmopathy. Authors of the study amplified TCR beta CDR3 regions from RNA transcripts. HTBI primers were employed in a first-round RT-PCR of the TCR CDR3. TCRdb reanalysed the multiplex PCR reads using MiXCR and keeps one entry per CDR3 protein. Here the sample spans about 500,000 distinct CDR3 sequences, under 20% being singletons. The specimen was blood. The source is a young woman with Graves' ophthalmopathy.

This clonotype was seen repeatedly, ten times or more. The chain uses TRBV3-1 and TRBJ2-3; 8 positions agree with TRBD2. CDR3 length: 14 amino acids. Germline assignment: CDR1 LGHDT and CDR2 YNNKEL (reference sequence). The V segment lost 8 bases and the J segment 6 bases; nucleotides outside the gene matches: 10. In DNA form, the CDR3 reads TGTGCCAGCGGCCGGACTAGCTCGGGGGATACGCAGTATTTT. This sequence encodes CASGRTSSGDTQYF.

This clonotype was seen many times. The gene calls are TRBV11-3 and TRBJ1-1; 9 bases are shared with TRBD1. The V segment lost 5 bases and the J segment 1 base; nucleotides outside the gene matches: 5. The germline V gene has CDR1 SGHNT and CDR2 YENEEA. The CDR3 consists of 15 residues. The CDR3 sequence is CASSAGQGANTEAFF. CDR3 coding DNA: TGTGCCAGCAGCGCGGGACAGGGAGCGAACACTGAAGCTTTCTTT. The full variable domain, in which reference TRBV11-3 and TRBJ1-1 provide the parts outside the CDR3, is EAGVVQSPRYKIIEKKQPVAFWCNPISGHNTLYWYLQNLGQGPELLIRYENEEAVDDSQLPKDRFSAERLKGVDSTLKIQPAELGDSAVYLCASSAGQGANTEAFFGQGTRLTVV.

This clonotype has a count of ten or more. J is TRBJ1-2 and V is TRBV7-9; D is possibly TRBD1 (5 bases). With 6 bases removed from V and 2 bases from J, the gap between germline ends came to 10 bases. Germline CDR1 reads SEHNR; CDR2 reads FQNEAQ (reference sequence). This CDR3 contains 13 residues. The CDR3 DNA is TGTGCCAGCAGTTTTGACAGCAACTATGGCTACACCTTC. It codes for CASSFDSNYGYTF.

This clonotype was detected many times. This chain uses TRBV28 with TRBJ2-7; TRBD2 aligns across 9 bases. Germline assignment: CDR1 MDHEN and CDR2 SYDVKM. J was trimmed by 6 bases and V by 6 bases; bases with no gene match: 9. The CDR3 runs 14 residues. The CDR3: CASSPASGEFEQYF. The CDR3 DNA reads TGTGCCAGCAGCCCAGCTAGCGGGGAGTTCGAGCAGTACTTC.

The chain uses TRBV7-9 and TRBJ2-7, with 13 bases fitting TRBD2. Germline trimming cut 2 bases from V and 6 bases from J; bases unmatched to any gene: 7. The CDR3 runs to 16 residues. Germline V gene sequence: CDR1 SEHNR, CDR2 FQNEAQ (reference sequence). The CDR3 coding sequence is TGTGCCAGCAGCTTAATCGGACTAGCGGGAGTTCCCGAGCAGTACTTC. It yields the protein CASSLIGLAGVPEQYF.

V usage is TRBV19 and J usage is TRBJ1-4; D gene unclear. This CDR3 comprises 15 residues. CDR1 LNHDA and CDR2 SQIVND come from the germline V gene (reference sequence). The V end lost 1 base, the J end lost 3 bases, and 9 bases lay between the germline ends. The CDR3 sequence is CASSIVGLSNEKLFF. CDR3 sequence (DNA): TGTGCCAGTAGTATAGTAGGACTTTCTAATGAAAAACTGTTTTTT.

The table lists this clonotype with many counts. The chain couples TRBV30 to TRBJ1-2; tentatively, D is TRBD1 (6 bases). V lost 0 bases to trimming and J lost 1 base, with 9 bases between them. The CDR3 runs to 14 residues. Germline CDR1 GTSNPN, CDR2 SVGIG (reference sequence). The CDR3 loop reads CAWSVGGGNYGYTF. CDR3 in DNA: TGTGCCTGGAGTGTAGGGGGGGGTAACTATGGCTACACCTTC. Using reference TRBV30 and TRBJ1-2 for the parts outside the CDR3, the full variable domain is SQTIHQWPATLVQPVGSPLSLECTVEGTSNPNLYWYRQAAGRGLQLLFYSVGIGQISSEVPQNLSASRPQDRQFILSSKKLLLSDSGFYLCAWSVGGGNYGYTFGSGTRLTVV.

This clonotype was picked up many times. This sequence joins TRBV28 and TRBJ2-3, with D possibly matching TRBD2 (5 bases). V lost 7 bases, J lost 2 bases, and 16 bases lay in between. CDR1 is MDHEN and CDR2 is SYDVKM in the germline V gene. The CDR3 consists of 15 residues. The CDR3, as DNA: TGTGCCAGCATCCCTCGGCGAGCGGACACAGATACGCAGTATTTT. Its translation is CASIPRRADTDTQYF.

This clonotype came up a few times. The CDR3 nucleotides read TGTGCCAGCAGTGAACCCGGGGGGATTACCTACAATGAGCAGTTCTTC. This sequence encodes CASSEPGGITYNEQFF. The chain is built from TRBV6-1 and TRBJ2-1; the match to TRBD2 covers 7 bases. Germline V gives CDR1 MNHNS, CDR2 SASEGT. V lost 2 bases, J lost 2 bases, and 6 bases stayed unmatched. The CDR3 consists of 16 residues.

This clonotype appeared many times. J is TRBJ1-1 and V is TRBV20-1; maybe TRBD1 (5 bases). This CDR3 has 14 residues. Germline V gene sequence: CDR1 DFQATT, CDR2 SNEGSKA (reference sequence). V was shortened by 5 bases and J by 1 base, with 14 bases between the two germline ends. The CDR3 sequence is CSASGLRTNTEAFF. CDR3 bases: TGCAGTGCTTCGGGGCTGCGCACGAACACTGAAGCTTTCTTT.

This clonotype was observed at least ten times. The J gene is TRBJ1-3, the V gene TRBV27, with a weak D call TRBD1 (5 bases). CDR3 length: 14 amino acids. Trimming stripped 5 bases from V and 1 base from J, with 9 bases between. Germline V gives CDR1 MNHEY, CDR2 SMNVEV (reference sequence). The CDR3 region has the DNA TGTGCCAGCAGTCCTAGGGGTTCTGGAAACACCATATATTTT. It yields the protein CASSPRGSGNTIYF.

The sample holds many counts of this clonotype. One end of the junction varies from germline; a read error may be responsible. V usage is TRBV6-1 and J usage is TRBJ2-1; TRBD2 matches 7 bases. This CDR3 spans 13 amino acids. From germline, CDR1 is MNHNS and CDR2 SASEGT. This CDR3 is CANSPSGYNEQFF. Written as DNA, the CDR3 is TGTGCCAACAGTCCTAGCGGATACAATGAGCAGTTCTTC.

The sample holds many counts of this clonotype. The J gene is TRBJ1-1, the V gene TRBV30; D is ambiguous. With 2 bases removed from V and 3 bases from J, the gap between germline ends came to 16 bases. The CDR3 has 15 amino acids. The germline V gene has CDR1 GTSNPN and CDR2 SVGIG (reference sequence). Here the CDR3 DNA reads TGTGCCTGGAGTTCGAGCCAAGGACGGGACACTGAAGCTTTCTTT. As protein: CAWSSSQGRDTEAFF.

The rearrangement joins TRBV10-3 to TRBJ1-3, with D unresolved. Trimming pared 10 bases from V and 0 bases from J, leaving 16 bases between. The CDR3 has 15 amino acids. Germline lookup yields CDR1 ENHRY and CDR2 SYGVKD. The chain's CDR3 is CATTPDAISGNTIYF. As DNA, the CDR3 is TGTGCCACTACGCCCGACGCGATCTCTGGAAACACCATATATTTT.

This CDR3 is CASSWAGTSGRLEQFF. The CDR3 nucleotides are TGTGCCAGCAGCTGGGCCGGGACTAGCGGGAGACTTGAGCAGTTCTTC. The V and J genes are TRBV7-9 and TRBJ2-1, with 14 bases identical to TRBD2. The CDR3 runs 16 residues. The germline CDR1 and CDR2 sequences are SEHNR and FQNEAQ (reference sequence). With V trimmed by 4 bases and J by 9 bases, 8 bases remained unmatched.

In regard to this clonotype: The DNA is left out, because the CDR3 cannot be placed on it with certainty; the CDR3 is given as TCRdb lists it. The rearrangement links TRBV30 to TRBJ1-2. CDR1 and CDR2 from the germline V gene are GTSNPN and SVGIG (reference sequence). A total of 12 residues make up the CDR3, ends included. The CDR3 loop reads CACYLVLYGCTF.

This clonotype has just a few counts. The V gene is TRBV11-2, the J gene TRBJ1-1; no firm D call. The germline V and J ends were trimmed by 4 bases and 4 bases, with 10 bases remaining between them. The CDR3 extends over 13 amino acids. Per the germline V gene, CDR1 is SGHAT and CDR2 is FQNNGV. CDR3 loop: CASSSTLSTEAFF. CDR3 in DNA: TGTGCCAGCAGCTCGACACTGAGCACTGAAGCTTTCTTT. Variable domain in full (rest from reference TRBV11-2 and TRBJ1-1): EAGVAQSPRYKIIEKRQSVAFWCNPISGHATLYWYQQILGQGPKLLIQFQNNGVVDDSQLPKDRFSAERLKGVDSTLKIQPAKLEDSAVYLCASSSTLSTEAFFGQGTRLTVV.

The chain uses TRBV7-3 and TRBJ2-5; TRBD2 matches 13 bases. There are 20 residues in the CDR3. The V gene end was trimmed by 5 bases and the J gene end by 2 bases; junction bases not matched to a gene: 17. In germline, CDR1 is SGHTA, CDR2 FQGTGA. The CDR3 protein is CASSADSGGGLAGEQETQYF. The CDR3, as DNA: TGTGCCAGCAGCGCAGATAGCGGGGGTGGACTAGCGGGAGAACAAGAGACCCAGTACTTC.

This clonotype came up a few times. The chain is built from TRBV9 and TRBJ1-2; TRBD1 matches 9 bases. The ends lost 0 bases at V and 6 bases at J; junction bases unmatched: 3. CDR1 and CDR2 (germline): SGDLS, YYNGEE. This CDR3 has 14 residues. The CDR3 spells CASSVEQGANGYTF. The CDR3, as DNA: TGTGCCAGCAGCGTAGAACAGGGGGCGAATGGCTACACCTTC.

This clonotype was seen more than once but under ten times. The chain carries TRBV29-1 and TRBJ1-4; the match to TRBD1 covers 9 bases. Germline V lookup: CDR1 SQVTM, CDR2 ANQGSEA. The CDR3 sequence is 13 residues long. After removal of 7 bases from V and 8 bases from J, the junction contained 8 bases not matched to a gene. This chain's CDR3 is CSATQGATEKLFF. CDR3 nucleotides: TGCAGCGCCACACAGGGGGCCACCGAAAAACTGTTTTTT. Full variable domain (outside the CDR3, taken from reference TRBV29-1 and TRBJ1-4): SAVISQKPSRDICQRGTSLTIQCQVDSQVTMMFWYRQQPGQSLTLIATANQGSEATYESGFVIDKFPISRPNLTFSTLTVSNMSPEDSSIYLCSATQGATEKLFFGSGTQLSVL.

This clonotype has only a few counts. The chain couples TRBV6-5 to TRBJ2-7; D possibly corresponds to TRBD1 (5 bases). Germline assignment: CDR1 MNHEY and CDR2 SVGAGI. Trimming cost V 2 bases and J 0 bases, with 5 bases left between them. CDR3 size: 13 residues. CDR3 protein: CASSYGASYEQYF. CDR3 nucleotides: TGTGCCAGCAGTTACGGGGCCTCCTACGAGCAGTACTTC.

This clonotype was detected ten times or more. This chain connects TRBV6-2 or TRBV6-3 to TRBJ2-1, with 11 positions matching TRBD2. The CDR3 is 17 residues long. The germline V gene has CDR1 MNHEY and CDR2 SVGEGT. The V gene end was trimmed by 4 bases and the J gene end by 5 bases; junction bases not matched to a gene: 10. The CDR3 DNA reads as TGTGCCAGCAGTTGGGGATGGGGACTAGCGGCTGACAATGAGCAGTTCTTC. As protein: CASSWGWGLAADNEQFF.

This clonotype was counted ten times or more. The DNA of the CDR3 is TGTGCCAGCACCTCAGGTAACAACGAGCAGTACTTC. Its translation is CASTSGNNEQYF. The rearrangement uses TRBV6-2 or TRBV6-3 and TRBJ2-7; D is uncertain. The CDR3 covers 12 residues. Germline V gives CDR1 MNHEY, CDR2 SVGEGT. V dropped 7 bases and J dropped 5 bases, with 12 bases sitting between them.